This T cell receptor beta chain was captured by sequencing in a study of T cells in Graves' hyperthyroidism and ophthalmopathy. Amplification of TCR beta CDR3 regions used RNA as the template. HTBI primers drove first-round RT-PCR of the TCR CDR3. TCRdb fed the multiplex PCR reads into MiXCR, producing one record per CDR3 protein. The table has 350,000 or so distinct CDR3 sequences, approximately 18% seen once. The CDR3 loop spans 14 amino acids. The V end lost 2 bases, the J end lost 8 bases, and 13 bases lay between the germline ends. Germline V gene sequence: CDR1 SGHAT, CDR2 FQNNGV. This clonotype was counted at least ten times.

This receptor was identified in a woman aged 40 to 50 with Graves' ophthalmopathy. The chain joins TRBV11-2 to TRBJ1-3; unclear D gene. Specimen: blood. Written as DNA, the CDR3 is TGTGCCAGCAGCTTATCGGCGGGCGGAGACACCATATATTTT. It codes for CASSLSAGGDTIYF. The entire variable domain, with the rest obtained from reference TRBV11-2 and TRBJ1-3, is as follows: EAGVAQSPRYKIIEKRQSVAFWCNPISGHATLYWYQQILGQGPKLLIQFQNNGVVDDSQLPKDRFSAERLKGVDSTLKIQPAKLEDSAVYLCASSLSAGGDTIYFGEGSWLTVV.